The entry below describes one T cell receptor (beta chain). In its sample, this clonotype was seen once. No cognate antigen has been identified for it. No quality values exist for individual bases; no much larger clone is one base distant. A solitary read yields weak support. The source of the sample is a study of human T cells and chemical hapten exposure (dated by TCRdb to the early 2020s). A note on the overall study: For sensitization, 2% DPC in acetone was applied to a 2 cm by 2 cm area of upper inner arm skin. Most of the patients in the cohort were female, and the cohort covered alopecia areata with under or over 50% scalp involvement, alopecia totalis and alopecia universalis. In alopecia patients, the study followed how the peripheral blood TCR repertoire changed in vivo over primary and secondary sensitization to diphenylcyclopropenone (DPC), a hapten. Patch testing was performed on the upper back with Finn chambers containing 0.01% DPC, and the patch tests were scored after 6 days according to International Contact Dermatitis Research Group standards. Throughout the study period of 20 to 30 weeks, patients also received therapeutic DPC doses to the scalp every week. The libraries were sequenced as a pool, and the TCR yield per sample differed mostly because of small variations in library volumes within the pool. Around 30 alopecia patients provided blood for TCR sequencing at one to four time points (pre-sensitization, 2, 6 and 24 weeks). Blood samples were taken from patients before sensitization (week 0) and then at 2, 6 and about 24 weeks after DPC sensitization. On the study overall, not on this receptor specifically: Repeated subsampling changed both the strength of the expansion versus patch-test correlation and the threshold at which that correlation became significant. Expanded TCRs formed significantly more large CDR3 similarity clusters than pre-sensitization or healthy control sets, consistent with antigen-driven responses. DPC sensitization did not change the number of TCRs with a frequency above 1 in 1000, and there was no evidence of changes in global repertoire structure. Patch test score was positively correlated with the number of PT1 expanded TCRs, with significance at thresholds 8, 16 and 32 but not at 4. Because every patient had alopecia, a presumed autoimmune disease, the patients' immune response might differ from that of healthy individuals.

Libraries were made using RACE. Sequencing relied on a NextSeq 500. During library preparation, unique molecular identifiers were attached to individual cDNA molecules so that TCRs could be counted in a quantitative, reproducible way. From each blood RNA sample, both TCR alpha and TCR beta chains were sequenced. As for the authors' bioinformatics: A median of roughly 99,000 TCRs per sample was observed, with a range of about 20,000 to 750,000. V, J and CDR3 annotation of the TCR reads was carried out using the Decombinator software suite. Every sample was subsampled to the same number of TCRs (28,000) for the PS versus PT1 abundance plots. TCRs were defined as expanded if absent before sensitization and observed at least eight times at the 2-week time point. The public reads were quality trimmed at Q25 with fastp and then assembled into clones with MiXCR by TCRdb, keeping productive beta chains. A single entry per CDR3 protein holds the most common genes and DNA from its merged rows. TCRdb's processing, not the authors', yielded these V and J calls. The sample has 280,000 or so distinct CDR3 sequences on record, roughly 7.4% of them singletons. The ten top clones hold roughly 1.2% of the sample.

The time point label, read with the paper, signifies: pre-sensitization, week 0. The treatment or condition label on this specimen signifies: therapeutic diphenylcyclopropenone sensitization with weekly scalp DPC. At each patch-test visit, blood was drawn before the patch test was applied. Eligible patients were aged 18 to 70, diagnosed with alopecia, deemed suitable for DPC therapy, and excluded if pregnant. Total RNA was extracted from unfractionated whole blood collected in Tempus Blood RNA tubes. Sequences were derived from whole blood, sampled in connection with sensitization to the hapten diphenylcyclopropenone (DPC). The source of this sequence is a young man with alopecia areata. Some clones in this sample may be carry-over from other donors' samples.

The nucleotides are TGTGCCAGCAGTCCGCCCGGGACAGGGTTCGAGACCCAGTACTTC. This translates into CASSPPGTGFETQYF. The sequence is built from TRBV25-1 and TRBJ2-5; 9 bases in the junction line up with TRBD1. From cysteine to phenylalanine, the CDR3 is 15 amino acids long. The entry retains the CDR3 DNA only, 45 bases that are in frame from base 1. V and J are trimmed by 5 bases and 5 bases, and the gene matches miss 9 bases of the junction. CDR1 MGHDK and CDR2 SYGVNS were looked up in the germline V gene.